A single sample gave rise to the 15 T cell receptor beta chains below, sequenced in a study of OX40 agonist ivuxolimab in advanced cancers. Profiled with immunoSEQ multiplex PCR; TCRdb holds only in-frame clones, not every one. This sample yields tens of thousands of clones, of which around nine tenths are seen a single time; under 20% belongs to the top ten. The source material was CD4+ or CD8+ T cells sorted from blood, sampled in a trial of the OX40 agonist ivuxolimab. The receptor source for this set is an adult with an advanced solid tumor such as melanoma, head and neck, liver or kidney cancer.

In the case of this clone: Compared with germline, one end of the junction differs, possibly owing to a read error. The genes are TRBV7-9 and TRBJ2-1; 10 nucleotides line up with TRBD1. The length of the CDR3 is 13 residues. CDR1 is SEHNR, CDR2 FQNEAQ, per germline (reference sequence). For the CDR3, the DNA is TGTGCCGGCAGGACAGGGGGTATCAATGAGCAGTTCTTC. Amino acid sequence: CAGRTGGINEQFF.

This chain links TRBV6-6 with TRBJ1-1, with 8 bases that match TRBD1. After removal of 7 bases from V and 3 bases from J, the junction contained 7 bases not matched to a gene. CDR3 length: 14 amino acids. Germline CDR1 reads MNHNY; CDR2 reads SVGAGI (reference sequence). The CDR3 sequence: CASNAGTGYTEAFF. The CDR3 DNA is TGTGCCAGCAACGCCGGGACAGGATACACTGAAGCTTTCTTT.

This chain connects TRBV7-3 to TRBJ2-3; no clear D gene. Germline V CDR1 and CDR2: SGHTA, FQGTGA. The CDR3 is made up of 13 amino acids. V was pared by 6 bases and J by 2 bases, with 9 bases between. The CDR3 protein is CASSSIHTDTQYF. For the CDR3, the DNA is TGTGCCAGCAGTTCGATCCACACAGATACGCAGTATTTT. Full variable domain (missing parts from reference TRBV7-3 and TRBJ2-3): GAGVSQTPSNKVTEKGKYVELRCDPISGHTALYWYRQSLGQGPEFLIYFQGTGAADDSGLPNDRFFAVRPEGSVSTLKIQRTERGDSAVYLCASSSIHTDTQYFGPGTRLTVL.

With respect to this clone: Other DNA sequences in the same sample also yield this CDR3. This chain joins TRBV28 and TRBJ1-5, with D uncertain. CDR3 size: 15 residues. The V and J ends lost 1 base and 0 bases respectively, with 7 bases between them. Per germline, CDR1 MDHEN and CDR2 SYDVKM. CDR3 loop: CASSLLLNSNQPQHF. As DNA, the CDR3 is TGTGCCAGCAGTTTATTACTGAATAGCAATCAGCCCCAGCATTTT.

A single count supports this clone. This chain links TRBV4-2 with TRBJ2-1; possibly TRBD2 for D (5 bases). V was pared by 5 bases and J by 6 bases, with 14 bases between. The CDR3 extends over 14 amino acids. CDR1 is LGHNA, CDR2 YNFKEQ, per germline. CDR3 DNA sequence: TGTGCCAGCAGCGGGTTAGCGCTAGGCAATGAGCAGTTCTTC. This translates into CASSGLALGNEQFF.

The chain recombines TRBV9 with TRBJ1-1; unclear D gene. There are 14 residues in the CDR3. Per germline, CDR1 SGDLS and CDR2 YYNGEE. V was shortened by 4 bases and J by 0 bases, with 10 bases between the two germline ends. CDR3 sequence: CASSSSGVNTEAFF. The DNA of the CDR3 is TGTGCCAGCAGCTCATCCGGGGTGAACACTGAAGCTTTCTTT.

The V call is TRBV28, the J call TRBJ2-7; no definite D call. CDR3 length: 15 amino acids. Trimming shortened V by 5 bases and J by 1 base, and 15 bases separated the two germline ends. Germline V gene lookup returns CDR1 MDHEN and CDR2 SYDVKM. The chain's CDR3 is CASSLRALISYEQYF. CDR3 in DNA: TGTGCCAGCAGTCTACGGGCCCTAATTTCCTACGAGCAGTACTTC.

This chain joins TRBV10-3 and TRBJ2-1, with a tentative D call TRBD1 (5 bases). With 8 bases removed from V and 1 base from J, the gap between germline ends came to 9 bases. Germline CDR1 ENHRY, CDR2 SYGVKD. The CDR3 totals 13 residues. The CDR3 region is CAISQGSYNEQFF. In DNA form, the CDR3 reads TGTGCCATCTCCCAGGGATCCTACAATGAGCAGTTCTTC.

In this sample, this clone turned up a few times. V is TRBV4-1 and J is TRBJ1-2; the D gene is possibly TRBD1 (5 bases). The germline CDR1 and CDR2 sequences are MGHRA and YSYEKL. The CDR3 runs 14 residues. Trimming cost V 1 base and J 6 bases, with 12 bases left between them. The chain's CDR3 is CASSQVTSRDGYTF. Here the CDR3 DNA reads TGCGCCAGCAGCCAAGTTACCAGCAGGGATGGCTACACCTTC.

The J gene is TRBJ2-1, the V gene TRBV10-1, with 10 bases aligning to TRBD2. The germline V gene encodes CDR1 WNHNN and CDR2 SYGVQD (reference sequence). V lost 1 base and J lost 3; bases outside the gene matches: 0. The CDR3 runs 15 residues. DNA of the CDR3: TGCGCCAGCAGTGAGTGGACTAGCGGCTACAATGAGCAGTTCTTC. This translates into CASSEWTSGYNEQFF.

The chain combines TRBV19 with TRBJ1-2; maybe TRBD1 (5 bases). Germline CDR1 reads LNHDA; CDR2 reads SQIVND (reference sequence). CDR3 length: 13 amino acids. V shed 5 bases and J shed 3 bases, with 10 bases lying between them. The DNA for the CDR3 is TGTGCCAGTAGTTTCAAACAGGACTATGGCTACACCTTC. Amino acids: CASSFKQDYGYTF.

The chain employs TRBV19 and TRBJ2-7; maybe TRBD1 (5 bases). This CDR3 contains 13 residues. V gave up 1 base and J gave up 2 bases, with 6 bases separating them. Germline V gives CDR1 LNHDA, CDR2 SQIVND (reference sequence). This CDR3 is CASSIARAYEQYF. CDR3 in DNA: TGTGCCAGTAGTATAGCCAGGGCCTACGAGCAGTACTTC.

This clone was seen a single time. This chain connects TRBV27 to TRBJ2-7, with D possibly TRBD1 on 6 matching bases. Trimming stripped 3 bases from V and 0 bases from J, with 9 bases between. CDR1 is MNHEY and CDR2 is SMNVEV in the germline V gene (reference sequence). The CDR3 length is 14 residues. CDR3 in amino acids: CASSFTGSSYEQYF. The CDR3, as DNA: TGTGCCAGCAGTTTCACAGGGAGCTCCTACGAGCAGTACTTC.

The CDR3 nucleotides are TGCGCCAGCAGCCAAAGCGGGACTAGCGGATCCTACGAGCAGTACTTC. It specifies CASSQSGTSGSYEQYF. J is TRBJ2-7 and V is TRBV4-3, with TRBD2 matching 11 bases. This CDR3 has 16 amino acids. With V trimmed by 2 bases and J by 1 base, 4 bases remained unmatched. The germline V gene encodes CDR1 LGHNA and CDR2 YSLEER.

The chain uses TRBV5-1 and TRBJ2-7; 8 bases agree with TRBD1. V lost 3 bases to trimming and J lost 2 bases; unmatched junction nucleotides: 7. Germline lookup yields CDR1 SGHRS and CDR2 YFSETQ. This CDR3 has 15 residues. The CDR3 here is CASSYYDRGAYEQYF. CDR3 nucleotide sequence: TGCGCCAGCAGCTACTACGACAGGGGCGCCTACGAGCAGTACTTC.